The rows below give T cell receptor beta chains drawn from one sample of a study of T cell responses to AZD1222 COVID-19 vaccine. Clones were sequenced by immunoSEQ multiplex PCR, and TCRdb holds only the in-frame ones, with some missing. The table has 95,000 to 100,000 clones, roughly 86% seen once. Sequencing used peripheral blood, obtained 28 days after the second AZD1222 dose. Receptors originate from an adult who received the AZD1222 COVID-19 vaccine. CDR3s include the opening cysteine and the closing phenylalanine or tryptophan. D genes are given only for firm matches. Only some rows state a clone size, as once, few, many or a class for expanded clones.

d_call clone_size j_call v_call cdr3_aa cdr3_nt
TRBD1 . TRBJ1-3 TRBV7-2 CASSLDRGRLYTIYF TGTGCCAGCAGCCTAGACAGGGGGCGTTTGTACACCATATATTTT
. few TRBJ2-1 TRBV7-2 CASSLQASAFYNEQFF TGTGCCAGCAGCTTACAAGCTAGCGCCTTCTACAATGAGCAGTTCTTC
TRBD1 once TRBJ1-1 TRBV7-2 CASSPGQYLEAFF TGTGCCAGCAGCCCGGGACAGTATCTTGAAGCTTTCTTT
TRBD2 . TRBJ2-2 TRBV3-1/TRBV3-2 CASSPGGRVLPGELFF TGTGCCAGCAGCCCGGGAGGCAGGGTTTTGCCCGGGGAGCTGTTTTTT
. . TRBJ1-1 TRBV5-6 CASSTGRDEAFF TGTGCCAGCAGCACAGGTCGGGATGAAGCTTTCTTT
TRBD1 once TRBJ1-5 TRBV9 CASSETGGSNQPQHF TGTGCCAGCAGCGAGACAGGGGGTAGCAATCAGCCCCAGCATTTT
. . TRBJ2-7 TRBV7-9 CASSFGQDEQYF TGTGCCAGCAGCTTTGGGCAAGACGAGCAGTACTTC
TRBD1 . TRBJ2-7 TRBV10-3 CAIAWDRGSYEQYF TGTGCCATCGCGTGGGACAGGGGCTCCTACGAGCAGTACTTC
. . TRBJ2-7 TRBV19 CASTIGIGAYEQYF TGTGCCAGTACGATCGGGATCGGGGCCTACGAGCAGTACTTC
. . TRBJ2-3 TRBV9 CASSVLRSSTDTQYF TGTGCCAGCAGCGTACTAAGGAGCAGCACAGATACGCAGTATTTT